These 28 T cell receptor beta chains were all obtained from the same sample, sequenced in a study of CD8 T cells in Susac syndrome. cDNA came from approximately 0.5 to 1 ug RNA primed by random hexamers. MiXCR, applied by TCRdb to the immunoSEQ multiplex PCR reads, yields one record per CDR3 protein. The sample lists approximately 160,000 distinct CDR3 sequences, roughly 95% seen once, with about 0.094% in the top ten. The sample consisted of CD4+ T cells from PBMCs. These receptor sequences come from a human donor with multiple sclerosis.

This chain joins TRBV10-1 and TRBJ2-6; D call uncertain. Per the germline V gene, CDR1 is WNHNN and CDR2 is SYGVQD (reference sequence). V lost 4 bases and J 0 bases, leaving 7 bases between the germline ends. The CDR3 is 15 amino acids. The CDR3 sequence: CASSADISGANVLTF. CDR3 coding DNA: TGCGCCAGCAGTGCTGACATCTCTGGGGCCAACGTCCTGACTTTC.

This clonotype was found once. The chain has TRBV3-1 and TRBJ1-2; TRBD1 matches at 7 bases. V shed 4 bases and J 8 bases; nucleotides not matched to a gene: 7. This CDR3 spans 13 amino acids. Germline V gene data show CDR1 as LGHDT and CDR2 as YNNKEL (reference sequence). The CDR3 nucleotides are TGTGCCAGCAGCCCCTACAGGGGTTCGGGCTACACCTTC. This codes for CASSPYRGSGYTF.

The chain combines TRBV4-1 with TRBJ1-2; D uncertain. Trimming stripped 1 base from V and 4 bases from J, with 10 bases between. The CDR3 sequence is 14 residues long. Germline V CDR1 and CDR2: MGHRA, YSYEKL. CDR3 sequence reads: CASSQVAGGYGYTF. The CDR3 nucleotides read TGCGCCAGCAGCCAAGTAGCGGGAGGCTATGGCTACACCTTC.

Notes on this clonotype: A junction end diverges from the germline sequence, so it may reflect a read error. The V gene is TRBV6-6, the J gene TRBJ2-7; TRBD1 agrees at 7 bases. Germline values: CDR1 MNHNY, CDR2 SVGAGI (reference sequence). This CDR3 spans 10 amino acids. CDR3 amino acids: CSTGTDEQYF. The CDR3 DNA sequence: TGCTCGACAGGGACCGACGAGCAGTACTTC.

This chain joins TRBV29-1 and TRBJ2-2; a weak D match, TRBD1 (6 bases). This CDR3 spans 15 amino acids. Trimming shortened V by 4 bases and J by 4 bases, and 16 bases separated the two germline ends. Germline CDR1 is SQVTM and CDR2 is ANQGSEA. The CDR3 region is CSVGGLSGVTGELFF. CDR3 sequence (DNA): TGCAGCGTTGGGGGGCTCAGTGGAGTCACCGGGGAGCTGTTTTTT.

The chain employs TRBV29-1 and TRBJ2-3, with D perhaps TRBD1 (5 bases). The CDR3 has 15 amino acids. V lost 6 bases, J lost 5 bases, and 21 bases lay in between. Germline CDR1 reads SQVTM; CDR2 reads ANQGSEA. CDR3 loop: CSVRTQGWAQDTQYF. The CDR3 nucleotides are TGCAGCGTGAGAACGCAGGGCTGGGCCCAAGATACGCAGTATTTT.

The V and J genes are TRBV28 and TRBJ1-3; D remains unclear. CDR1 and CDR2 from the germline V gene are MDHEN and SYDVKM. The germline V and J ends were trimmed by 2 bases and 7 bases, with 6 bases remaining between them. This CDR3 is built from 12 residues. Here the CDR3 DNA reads TGTGCCAGCAGTTTACGACATAACACCATATATTTT. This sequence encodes CASSLRHNTIYF.

The CDR3 DNA follows: TGTGCCATCACCCCCGCTCTCCCCGAACAGGGCGGCACTGAAGCTTTCTTT. Protein product: CAITPALPEQGGTEAFF. The chain employs TRBV10-3 and TRBJ1-1; D possibly corresponds to TRBD1 (6 bases). Trimming took off 7 bases at V and 4 bases at J, with 25 bases between the two ends. CDR1 is ENHRY and CDR2 is SYGVKD in the germline V gene. CDR3 length equals 17 residues.

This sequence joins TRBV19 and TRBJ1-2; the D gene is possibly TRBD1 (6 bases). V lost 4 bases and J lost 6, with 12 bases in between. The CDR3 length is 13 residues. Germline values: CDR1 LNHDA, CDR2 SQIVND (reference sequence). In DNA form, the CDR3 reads TGTGCCAGTAGTAAAACAGGGAATCATGGCTACACCTTC. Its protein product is CASSKTGNHGYTF.

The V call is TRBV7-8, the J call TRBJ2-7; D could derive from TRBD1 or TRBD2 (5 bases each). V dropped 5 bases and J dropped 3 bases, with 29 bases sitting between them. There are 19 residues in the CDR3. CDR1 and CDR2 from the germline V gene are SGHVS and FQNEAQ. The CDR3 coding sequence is TGTGCCAGCAGCAAGAGGGTTGGGGGTGGGGTGGTAGGAGGCTACGAGCAGTACTTC. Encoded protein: CASSKRVGGGVVGGYEQYF.

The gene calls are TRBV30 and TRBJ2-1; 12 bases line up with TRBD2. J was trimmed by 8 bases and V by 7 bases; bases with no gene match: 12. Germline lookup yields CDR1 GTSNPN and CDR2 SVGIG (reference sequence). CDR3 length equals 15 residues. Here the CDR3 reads CASLAGGPWYYEQFF. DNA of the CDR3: TGTGCCTCCCTAGCGGGAGGGCCTTGGTATTATGAGCAGTTCTTC. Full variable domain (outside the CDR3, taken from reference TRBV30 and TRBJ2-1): SQTIHQWPATLVQPVGSPLSLECTVEGTSNPNLYWYRQAAGRGLQLLFYSVGIGQISSEVPQNLSASRPQDRQFILSSKKLLLSDSGFYLCASLAGGPWYYEQFFGPGTRLTVL.

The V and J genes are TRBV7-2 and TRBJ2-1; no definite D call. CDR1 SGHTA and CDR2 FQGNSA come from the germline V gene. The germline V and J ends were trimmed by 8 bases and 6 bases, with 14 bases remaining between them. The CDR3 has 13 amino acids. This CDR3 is CASGIQVANEQFF. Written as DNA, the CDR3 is TGTGCCAGCGGCATTCAAGTTGCCAATGAGCAGTTCTTC.

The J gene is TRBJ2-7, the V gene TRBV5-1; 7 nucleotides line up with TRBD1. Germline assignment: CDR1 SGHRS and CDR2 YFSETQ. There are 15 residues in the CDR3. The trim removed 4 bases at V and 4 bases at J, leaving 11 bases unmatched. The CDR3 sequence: CASSRGTPGGYEQYF. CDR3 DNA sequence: TGCGCCAGCAGCCGAGGGACCCCAGGGGGTTACGAGCAGTACTTC. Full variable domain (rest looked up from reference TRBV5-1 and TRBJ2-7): KAGVTQTPRYLIKTRGQQVTLSCSPISGHRSVSWYQQTPGQGLQFLFEYFSETQRNKGNFPGRFSGRQFSNSRSEMNVSTLELGDSALYLCASSRGTPGGYEQYFGPGTRLTVT.

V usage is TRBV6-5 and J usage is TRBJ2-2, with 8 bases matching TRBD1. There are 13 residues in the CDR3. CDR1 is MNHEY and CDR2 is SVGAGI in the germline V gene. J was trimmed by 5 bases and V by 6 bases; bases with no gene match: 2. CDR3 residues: CASSHRGTGELFF. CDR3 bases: TGTGCCAGCAGCCACAGGGGGACCGGGGAGCTGTTTTTT.

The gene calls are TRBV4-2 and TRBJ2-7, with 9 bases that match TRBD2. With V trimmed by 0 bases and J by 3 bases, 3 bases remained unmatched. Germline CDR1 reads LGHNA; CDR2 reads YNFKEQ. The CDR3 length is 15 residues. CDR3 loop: CASSQDLAGLYEQYF. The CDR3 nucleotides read TGTGCCAGCAGCCAAGATCTAGCGGGGCTCTACGAGCAGTACTTC.

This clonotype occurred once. CDR3 sequence reads: CSAPPGGLPEAFF. The CDR3 nucleotides read TGCAGTGCTCCCCCGGGGGGGCTTCCTGAAGCTTTCTTT. The chain employs TRBV20-1 and TRBJ1-1; D might be TRBD1 (6 bases). V was clipped by 5 bases and J by 6 bases, with 16 bases between them. This CDR3 is built from 13 residues. CDR1 is DFQATT and CDR2 is SNEGSKA in the germline V gene (reference sequence).

The CDR3 here is CATSDLAGGYGNEQFF. The CDR3 DNA sequence: TGTGCCACCAGTGATTTGGCGGGAGGGTATGGGAATGAGCAGTTCTTC. The chain is built from TRBV24-1 and TRBJ2-1, with TRBD2 identical over 9 bases. This CDR3 is 16 amino acids long. The germline gives CDR1 KGHDR, CDR2 SFDVKD. V was pared by 0 bases and J by 7 bases, with 6 bases of the junction left unmatched.

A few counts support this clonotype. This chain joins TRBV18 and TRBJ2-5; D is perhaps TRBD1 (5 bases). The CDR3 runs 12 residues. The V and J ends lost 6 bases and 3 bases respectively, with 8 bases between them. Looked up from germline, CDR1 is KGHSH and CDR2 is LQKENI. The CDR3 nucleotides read TGTGCCAGCTCTGAGACAGAAGAGACCCAGTACTTC. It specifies CASSETEETQYF. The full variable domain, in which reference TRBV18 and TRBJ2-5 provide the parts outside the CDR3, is NAGVMQNPRHLVRRRGQEARLRCSPMKGHSHVYWYRQLPEEGLKFMVYLQKENIIDESGMPKERFSAEFPKEGPSILRIQQVVRGDSAAYFCASSETEETQYFGPGTRLLVL.

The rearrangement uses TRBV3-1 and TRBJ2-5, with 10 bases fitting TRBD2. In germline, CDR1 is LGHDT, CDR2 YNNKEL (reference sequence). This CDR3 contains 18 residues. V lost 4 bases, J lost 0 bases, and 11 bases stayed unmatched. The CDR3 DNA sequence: TGTGCCAGCAGCCGCCCCCTAGCGGGGGATCAGTACCAAGAGACCCAGTACTTC. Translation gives CASSRPLAGDQYQETQYF.

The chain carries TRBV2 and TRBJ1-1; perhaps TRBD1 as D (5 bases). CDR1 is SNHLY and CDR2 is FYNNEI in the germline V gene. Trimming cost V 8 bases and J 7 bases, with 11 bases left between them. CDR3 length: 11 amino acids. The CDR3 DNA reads TGTGCCAGCTGGGACGCGCGTGAAGCTTTCTTT. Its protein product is CASWDAREAFF. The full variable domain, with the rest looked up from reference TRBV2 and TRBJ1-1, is EPEVTQTPSHQVTQMGQEVILRCVPISNHLYFYWYRQILGQKVEFLVSFYNNEISEKSEIFDDQFSVERPDGSNFTLKIRSTKLEDSAMYFCASWDAREAFFGQGTRLTVV.

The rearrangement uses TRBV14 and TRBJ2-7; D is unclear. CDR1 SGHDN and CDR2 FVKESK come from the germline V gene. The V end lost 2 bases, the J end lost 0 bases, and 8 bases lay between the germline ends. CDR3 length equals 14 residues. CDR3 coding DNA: TGTGCCAGCAGCCAAAGGTCCGGCTCCTACGAGCAGTACTTC. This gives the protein CASSQRSGSYEQYF.

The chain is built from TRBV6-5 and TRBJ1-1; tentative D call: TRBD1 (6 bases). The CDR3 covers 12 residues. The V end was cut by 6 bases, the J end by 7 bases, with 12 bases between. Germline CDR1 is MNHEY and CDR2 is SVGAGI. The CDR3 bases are TGTGCCAGCAGACCGGGGGGGCGTGAAGCTTTCTTT. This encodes CASRPGGREAFF.

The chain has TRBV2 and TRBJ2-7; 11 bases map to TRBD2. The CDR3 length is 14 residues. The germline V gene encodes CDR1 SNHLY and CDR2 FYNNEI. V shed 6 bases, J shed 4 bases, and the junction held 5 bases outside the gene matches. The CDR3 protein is CASRIAGGTYEQYF. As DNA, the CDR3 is TGTGCCAGCAGGATAGCGGGAGGGACGTACGAGCAGTACTTC.

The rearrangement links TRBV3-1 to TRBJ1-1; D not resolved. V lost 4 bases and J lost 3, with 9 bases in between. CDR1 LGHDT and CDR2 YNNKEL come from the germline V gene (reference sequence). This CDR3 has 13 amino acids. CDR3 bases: TGTGCCAGCAGCCCCTTTGGAGACACTGAAGCTTTCTTT. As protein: CASSPFGDTEAFF.

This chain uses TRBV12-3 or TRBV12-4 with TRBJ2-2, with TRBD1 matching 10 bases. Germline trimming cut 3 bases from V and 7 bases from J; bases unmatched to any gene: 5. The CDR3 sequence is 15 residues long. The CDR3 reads CASSFVGQGGGELFF. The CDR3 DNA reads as TGTGCCAGCAGTTTCGTTGGACAGGGGGGCGGGGAGCTGTTTTTT.

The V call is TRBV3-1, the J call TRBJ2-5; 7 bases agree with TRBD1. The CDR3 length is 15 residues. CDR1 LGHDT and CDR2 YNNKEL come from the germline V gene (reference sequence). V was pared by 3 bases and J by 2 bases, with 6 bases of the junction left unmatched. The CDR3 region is CASSHSPGQQETQYF. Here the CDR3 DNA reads TGTGCCAGCAGCCATTCCCCGGGACAGCAAGAGACCCAGTACTTC.

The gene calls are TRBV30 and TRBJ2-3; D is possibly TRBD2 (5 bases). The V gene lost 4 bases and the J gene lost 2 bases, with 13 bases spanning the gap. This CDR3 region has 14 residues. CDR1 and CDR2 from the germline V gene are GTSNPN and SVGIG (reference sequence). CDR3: CAWNGVRHTDTQYF. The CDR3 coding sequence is TGTGCCTGGAACGGGGTCCGGCACACAGATACGCAGTATTTT.

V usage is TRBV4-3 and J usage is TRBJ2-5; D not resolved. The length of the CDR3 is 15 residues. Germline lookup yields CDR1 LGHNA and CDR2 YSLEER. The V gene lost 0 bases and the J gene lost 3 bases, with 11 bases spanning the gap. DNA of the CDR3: TGCGCCAGCAGCCAAGATAACACAGCCAAAGAGACCCAGTACTTC. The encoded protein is CASSQDNTAKETQYF.